The 31 T cell receptor beta chains given below trace back to one sample, sequenced in a study of resident and recirculating memory T cells in vitiligo. The data were produced by immunoSEQ multiplex PCR, yet TCRdb's version contains in-frame clones alone and is incomplete. The table includes tens of thousands of clones, about 92% detected once. Material for sequencing was blood. The receptors shown here come from a male donor with vitiligo.

This chain connects TRBV28 to TRBJ2-7, with unresolved D. Trimming left V 4 bases short and J 7 bases short, with 14 bases between. The CDR3 is made up of 13 amino acids. Germline-derived CDR1 and CDR2 are MDHEN and SYDVKM. DNA of the CDR3: TGTGCCAGCAGTTGGTATCAGAGGTCGGAGCAGTACTTC. Encoded protein: CASSWYQRSEQYF.

The V gene is TRBV7-2, the J gene TRBJ1-2, with D unresolved. Per germline, CDR1 SGHTA and CDR2 FQGNSA. V lost 5 bases to trimming and J lost 2 bases, with 18 bases between them. CDR3 length: 16 amino acids. CDR3 protein: CASSPSVPQANYGYTF. In DNA, the CDR3 is TGTGCCAGCAGCCCGAGCGTGCCCCAAGCCAACTATGGCTACACCTTC. The entire variable domain, with the rest obtained from reference TRBV7-2 and TRBJ1-2, is as follows: GAGVSQSPSNKVTEKGKDVELRCDPISGHTALYWYRQSLGQGLEFLIYFQGNSAPDKSGLPSDRFSAERTGGSVSTLTIQRTQQEDSAVYLCASSPSVPQANYGYTFGSGTRLTVV.

The V call is TRBV5-1, the J call TRBJ1-4; weak D call: TRBD1 (5 bases). The V gene lost 2 bases and the J gene lost 5 bases, with 16 bases spanning the gap. This CDR3 contains 16 residues. Germline loops: CDR1 SGHRS, CDR2 YFSETQ. CDR3 protein: CASSFHGGEGNEKLFF. The CDR3 bases are TGCGCCAGCAGCTTCCACGGGGGAGAGGGGAATGAAAAACTGTTTTTT.

The chain employs TRBV5-4 and TRBJ2-7; the match to TRBD2 covers 8 bases. CDR1 is SGHNT, CDR2 YYREEE, per germline (reference sequence). J was trimmed by 6 bases and V by 4 bases; bases with no gene match: 12. The CDR3 extends over 15 amino acids. The CDR3 DNA sequence: TGTGCCAGCAGCCCAGGACTAGCAACCCTGAGCGAGCAGTACTTC. It is translated as CASSPGLATLSEQYF.

The chain joins TRBV10-3 to TRBJ2-5, with a possible D match to TRBD2 (6 bases). The ends were cut back, 0 bases at V and 9 bases at J, with 8 bases in the middle. This CDR3 comprises 12 residues. Germline V CDR1 and CDR2: ENHRY, SYGVKD. The CDR3 bases are TGTGCCATCAGTGAGTCTAGGGAGGCCCAGTACTTC. Translation: CAISESREAQYF.

CDR3 nucleotide sequence: TGTGCCAGCACCATTATGAGACTAGCGGCCACAGATACGCAGTATTTT. Its translation: CASTIMRLAATDTQYF. The rearrangement links TRBV6-6 to TRBJ2-3; 9 bases line up with TRBD2. Per germline, CDR1 MNHNY and CDR2 SVGAGI (reference sequence). This CDR3 spans 16 amino acids. J gave up 2 bases and V 7 bases, and 10 bases lay outside the gene matches.

This chain uses TRBV7-2 with TRBJ2-7, with D perhaps matching TRBD1 (6 bases). The V end was cut by 2 bases, the J end by 2 bases, with 10 bases between. The CDR3 has 14 amino acids. Germline lookup yields CDR1 SGHTA and CDR2 FQGNSA. The CDR3 protein is CASSLTGLAYEQYF. CDR3 bases: TGTGCCAGCAGCTTAACAGGGCTAGCCTACGAGCAGTACTTC.

The chain is built from TRBV16 and TRBJ1-4; 9 bases line up with TRBD1. After removal of 4 bases from V and 5 bases from J, the junction contained 17 bases not matched to a gene. The CDR3 runs to 19 residues. CDR1 and CDR2 (germline): KGHSY, FQNENV. The CDR3 DNA reads as TGTGCCAGCAGCCTCCCCGCCGGACAGGGGTTATACTCGAATGAAAAACTGTTTTTT. Residues: CASSLPAGQGLYSNEKLFF.

The chain combines TRBV5-4 with TRBJ1-1, with unresolved D. V lost 0 bases to trimming and J lost 0 bases, with 6 bases between them. The CDR3 covers 14 residues. CDR1 SGHNT and CDR2 YYREEE come from the germline V gene (reference sequence). The CDR3 spells CASSLDNVNTEAFF. CDR3 bases: TGTGCCAGCAGCTTGGACAACGTGAACACTGAAGCTTTCTTT.

The rearrangement joins TRBV28 to TRBJ1-4, with D maybe TRBD1 (6 bases). CDR3 size: 14 residues. Germline CDR1 reads MDHEN; CDR2 reads SYDVKM. The V end lost 2 bases, the J end lost 5 bases, and 9 bases lay between the germline ends. This chain's CDR3 is CASSLDRRNEKLFF. For the CDR3, the DNA is TGTGCCAGCAGTTTAGACAGGCGAAATGAAAAACTGTTTTTT.

The CDR3 nucleotides are TGCGCCAGCAGCTTGGGTCGACTCAACACTGAAGCTTTCTTT. Protein: CASSLGRLNTEAFF. The chain couples TRBV5-1 to TRBJ1-1; D gene uncertain. The CDR3 has 14 residues. V gave up 0 bases and J gave up 2 bases, with 8 bases separating them. Looked up from germline, CDR1 is SGHRS and CDR2 is YFSETQ.

This sequence joins TRBV28 and TRBJ2-3; a weak D match, TRBD2 (6 bases). V was trimmed by 2 bases and J by 5 bases, leaving 14 bases between them. There are 15 residues in the CDR3. CDR1 is MDHEN, CDR2 SYDVKM, per germline. CDR3 nucleotide sequence: TGTGCCAGCAGTTTAGCAGCAGGAGGGGTAGATACGCAGTATTTT. Translated, it gives CASSLAAGGVDTQYF.

The V and J genes are TRBV18 and TRBJ1-2; 8 bases line up with TRBD1. Germline CDR1 reads KGHSH; CDR2 reads LQKENI. V lost 2 bases and J lost 8; bases outside the gene matches: 10. CDR3 length: 15 amino acids. CDR3 nucleotides: TGTGCCAGCTCACCAGGGACTCAGGGGGCGAGGGGCTACACCTTC. As protein: CASSPGTQGARGYTF.

The rearrangement links TRBV11-2 to TRBJ2-5; 9 nucleotides align to TRBD1. The J segment lost 2 bases and the V segment lost 4 bases, leaving 17 bases of the junction unmatched. The CDR3 contains 19 residues. CDR1 and CDR2 from the germline V gene are SGHAT and FQNNGV. The CDR3 DNA reads as TGTGCCAGCAGCTCACTTCGTACAGGGGGCTTTCGACGGCAAGAGACCCAGTACTTC. It translates to CASSSLRTGGFRRQETQYF.

This clone appeared a few times. J is TRBJ1-1 and V is TRBV30; tentative D call: TRBD1 (5 bases). This CDR3 is 12 amino acids long. V shed 7 bases and J shed 4 bases, with 13 bases lying between them. CDR1 is GTSNPN, CDR2 SVGIG, per germline (reference sequence). For the CDR3, the DNA is TGTGCCTCACCTGGGGGGGGCACTGAAGCTTTCTTT. Amino acid sequence: CASPGGGTEAFF.

The genes are TRBV11-2 and TRBJ2-5; the match to TRBD2 covers 9 bases. Germline CDR1 is SGHAT and CDR2 is FQNNGV. The CDR3 runs to 17 residues. V dropped 4 bases and J dropped 2; count of bases not matched to a gene: 11. CDR3 amino acids: CASSYPARGRAQETQYF. The CDR3 nucleotides read TGTGCCAGCAGCTACCCCGCCCGCGGGAGGGCTCAAGAGACCCAGTACTTC.

The chain has TRBV2 and TRBJ2-7; 8 nucleotides line up with TRBD1. The germline V gene has CDR1 SNHLY and CDR2 FYNNEI. The CDR3 contains 11 residues. Germline trimming cut 6 bases from V and 11 bases from J; bases unmatched to any gene: 6. As DNA, the CDR3 is TGTGCCAGCAGCGTACAGGGGGAAGAGTACTTC. The encoded protein is CASSVQGEEYF.

The chain has TRBV4-3 and TRBJ1-2; TRBD1 agrees at 8 bases. The length of the CDR3 is 14 residues. The ends lost 0 bases at V and 8 bases at J; junction bases unmatched: 5. Germline CDR1 is LGHNA and CDR2 is YSLEER. The CDR3 loop reads CASSQDRRDRGYTF. CDR3 in DNA: TGCGCCAGCAGCCAAGATCGCCGGGACAGGGGCTACACCTTC.

This clone was counted only a few times. This chain joins TRBV10-3 and TRBJ1-1; D perhaps matches TRBD1 (5 bases). This CDR3 spans 14 amino acids. V was cut by 6 bases and J by 2 bases, with 13 bases left in between. From germline, CDR1 is ENHRY and CDR2 SYGVKD. In DNA form, the CDR3 reads TGTGCCATCAGCGACTTCGGGGGAAACACTGAAGCTTTCTTT. Translated, it gives CAISDFGGNTEAFF.

This chain uses TRBV12-5 with TRBJ2-1; 9 nucleotides agree with TRBD2. Germline loops: CDR1 LGHNT, CDR2 FRNRAP. The CDR3 has 16 residues. V lost 1 base to trimming and J lost 9 bases; unmatched junction nucleotides: 10. The CDR3 coding sequence is TGTGCTAGTGGTTTGGGGGGAGGCGGGAGGGAGGCTGAGCAGTTCTTC. It is translated as CASGLGGGGREAEQFF.

A remark on this clone: Germline is not matched at one junction end, which may reflect a read error. Other DNA variants within this sample encode the same CDR3. This CDR3 is CASALAGGNYNEQFF. CDR3 nucleotide sequence: TGTGCCAGCGCACTAGCGGGAGGAAACTACAATGAGCAATTCTTC. The V call is TRBV9, the J call TRBJ2-1; 12 nucleotides match TRBD2. Germline CDR1 and CDR2: SGDLS and YYNGEE. The CDR3 contains 15 residues. Complete variable domain (other parts from reference TRBV9 and TRBJ2-1): DSGVTQTPKHLITATGQRVTLRCSPRSGDLSVYWYQQSLDQGLQFLIQYYNGEERAKGNILERFSAQQFPDLHSELNLSSLELGDSALYFCASALAGGNYNEQFFGPGTRLTVL.

CDR3 residues: CASSSGTGNQPQHF. CDR3 DNA sequence: TGCGCCAGCAGCTCCGGGACAGGAAATCAGCCCCAGCATTTT. The gene calls are TRBV5-1 and TRBJ1-5; the match to TRBD1 covers 8 bases. CDR1 and CDR2 from the germline V gene are SGHRS and YFSETQ. With 3 bases clipped from V and 4 bases from J, the junction kept 3 bases outside the gene matches. This CDR3 comprises 14 residues.

The chain joins TRBV27 to TRBJ2-5; 7 bases are a match to TRBD1. V lost 4 bases to trimming and J lost 7 bases; unmatched junction nucleotides: 12. Germline CDR1 MNHEY, CDR2 SMNVEV (reference sequence). This CDR3 comprises 15 residues. The CDR3 nucleotides read TGTGCCAGCAGTTCCCGGGACAGTTCCCTAGGGACCCAGTACTTC. It encodes CASSSRDSSLGTQYF.

The rearrangement uses TRBV19 and TRBJ2-2; possibly TRBD2 for D (5 bases). The length of the CDR3 is 13 residues. Per the germline V gene, CDR1 is LNHDA and CDR2 is SQIVND (reference sequence). V was cut by 5 bases and J by 4 bases, with 8 bases left in between. CDR3 nucleotides: TGTGCCAGTAGTCCCCGGGGCACCGGGGAGCTGTTTTTT. Its translation: CASSPRGTGELFF.

The chain combines TRBV27 with TRBJ2-7; D remains unclear. CDR3 length equals 12 residues. V lost 8 bases, J lost 0 bases, and 8 bases lay in between. The germline V gene has CDR1 MNHEY and CDR2 SMNVEV (reference sequence). The CDR3 reads CASFEDSYEQYF. CDR3 sequence (DNA): TGTGCCAGCTTCGAGGACTCCTACGAGCAGTACTTC.

This chain connects TRBV19 to TRBJ1-1; 11 bases line up with TRBD1. Germline values: CDR1 LNHDA, CDR2 SQIVND (reference sequence). With 4 bases clipped from V and 10 bases from J, the junction kept 11 bases outside the gene matches. CDR3 size: 15 residues. The DNA for the CDR3 is TGTGCCAGTAGTAATATGGACAGGGGGCCCCTTTTAGCTTTCTTT. Protein: CASSNMDRGPLLAFF. The whole variable domain, remainder taken from reference TRBV19 and TRBJ1-1, is DGGITQSPKYLFRKEGQNVTLSCEQNLNHDAMYWYRQDPGQGLRLIYYSQIVNDFQKGDIAEGYSVSREKKESFPLTVTSAQKNPTAFYLCASSNMDRGPLLAFFGQGTRLTVV.

V usage is TRBV6-4 and J usage is TRBJ2-3; D is possibly TRBD2 (5 bases). The CDR3 runs 14 residues. Germline CDR1 and CDR2: MRHNA and SNTAGT. With 6 bases removed from V and 6 bases from J, the gap between germline ends came to 16 bases. CDR3 nucleotide sequence: TGTGCCAGCAGCAAGGACCCGACGGGGGATACGCAGTATTTT. Encoded protein: CASSKDPTGDTQYF.

The V and J genes are TRBV6-5 and TRBJ1-1; a possible D gene is TRBD1 (5 bases). V shed 4 bases and J shed 4 bases, with 13 bases lying between them. The CDR3 has 14 residues. The germline V gene has CDR1 MNHEY and CDR2 SVGAGI. This chain's CDR3 is CASSFQGKVTEAFF. The CDR3 DNA reads as TGTGCCAGCAGTTTTCAGGGCAAGGTCACTGAAGCTTTCTTT.

The CDR3 sequence is CAISESAPRIYGYTF. In DNA form, the CDR3 reads TGTGCCATCAGTGAGTCAGCCCCGAGGATCTATGGCTACACCTTC. This chain links TRBV10-3 with TRBJ1-2; D is undetermined. Germline V lookup: CDR1 ENHRY, CDR2 SYGVKD. V was cut by 0 bases and J by 4 bases, with 12 bases left in between. This CDR3 region has 15 residues.

The V gene is TRBV6-4, the J gene TRBJ1-2; D is ambiguous. Germline loops: CDR1 MRHNA, CDR2 SNTAGT. Between the trimmed V and J ends, which lost 0 bases and 4 bases, there was a span of 6 bases. The CDR3 runs to 13 residues. This CDR3 is CASSDSGPYGYTF. CDR3 DNA sequence: TGTGCCAGCAGTGACTCCGGTCCCTATGGCTACACCTTC.

V is TRBV28 and J is TRBJ2-3; 10 bases map to TRBD1. V dropped 5 bases and J dropped 2; count of bases not matched to a gene: 4. This CDR3 comprises 15 residues. Germline lookup yields CDR1 MDHEN and CDR2 SYDVKM. Written as DNA, the CDR3 is TGTGCCAGCAGTCCGACAGGGGGCAACACAGATACGCAGTATTTT. Translation gives CASSPTGGNTDTQYF.